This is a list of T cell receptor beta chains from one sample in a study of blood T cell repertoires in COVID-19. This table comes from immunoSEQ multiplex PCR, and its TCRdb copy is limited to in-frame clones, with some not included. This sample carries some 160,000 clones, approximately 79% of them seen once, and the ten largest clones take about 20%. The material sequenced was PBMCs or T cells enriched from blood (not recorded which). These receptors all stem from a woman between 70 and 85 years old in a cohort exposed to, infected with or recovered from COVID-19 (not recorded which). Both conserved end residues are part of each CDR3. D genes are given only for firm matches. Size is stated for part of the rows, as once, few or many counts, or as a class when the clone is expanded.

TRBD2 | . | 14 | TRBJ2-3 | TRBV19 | CASSIAGEADTQYF | TGTGCCAGTAGTATCGCGGGAGAGGCAGATACGCAGTATTTT
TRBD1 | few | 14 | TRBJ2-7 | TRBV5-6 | CASSLTPTGSEQYF | TGTGCCAGCAGCTTGACCCCGACAGGGTCCGAGCAGTACTTC
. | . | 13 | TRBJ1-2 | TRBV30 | CAWYAGVNYGYTF | TGTGCCTGGTATGCAGGGGTGAACTATGGCTACACCTTC
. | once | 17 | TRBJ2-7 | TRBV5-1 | CASSLVPTGSASYEQYF | TGCGCCAGCAGCTTGGTCCCAACCGGGAGTGCCTCCTACGAGCAGTACTTC
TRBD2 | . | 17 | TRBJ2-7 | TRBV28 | CASSFGLAGGRAYEQYF | TGTGCCAGCAGTTTCGGGCTAGCGGGAGGAAGGGCCTACGAGCAGTACTTC
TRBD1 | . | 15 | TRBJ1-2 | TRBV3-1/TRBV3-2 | CASSANRDRKYGYTF | TGTGCCAGCAGCGCAAACCGGGACAGGAAGTATGGCTACACCTTC
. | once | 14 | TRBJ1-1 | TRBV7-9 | CASSPSQLNTEAFF | TGTGCCAGCAGTCCTTCCCAGTTGAACACTGAAGCTTTCTTT
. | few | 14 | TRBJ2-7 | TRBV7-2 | CASSLLSGDYEQYF | TGTGCCAGCAGCTTATTGTCGGGGGACTACGAGCAGTACTTC
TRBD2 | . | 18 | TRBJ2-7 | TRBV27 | CASSHYLGPSSGIYEQYF | TGTGCCAGCAGTCATTATTTAGGTCCGTCTAGCGGGATCTACGAGCAGTACTTC
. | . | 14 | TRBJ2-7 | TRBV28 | CASSLTGSGYEQYF | TGTGCCAGCAGTTTAACGGGGTCAGGCTACGAGCAGTACTTC
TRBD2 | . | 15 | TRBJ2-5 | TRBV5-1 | CASKEREGRVETQYF | TGCGCCAGCAAGGAGCGGGAGGGAAGAGTGGAGACCCAGTACTTC
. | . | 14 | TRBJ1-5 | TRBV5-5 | CASSQGLDNQPQHF | TGTGCCAGCAGCCAGGGGTTGGACAATCAGCCCCAGCATTTT
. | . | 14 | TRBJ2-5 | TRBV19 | CASSIEVGRETQYF | TGTGCCAGTAGTATAGAAGTGGGGCGGGAGACCCAGTACTTC
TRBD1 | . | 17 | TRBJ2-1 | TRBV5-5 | CASTTGTVATSYNEQFF | TGTGCCAGCACCACCGGGACAGTCGCAACATCCTACAATGAGCAGTTCTTC
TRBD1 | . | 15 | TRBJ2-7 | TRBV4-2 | CASSQGQGWFNEQYF | TGTGCCAGCAGCCAAGGACAGGGCTGGTTCAACGAGCAGTACTTC
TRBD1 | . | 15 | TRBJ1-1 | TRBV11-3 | CASSLAGQLNTEAFF | TGTGCCAGCAGCTTAGCGGGACAGCTGAACACTGAAGCTTTCTTT
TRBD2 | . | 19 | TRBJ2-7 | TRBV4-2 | CASSQGTLAGGPLGYEQYF | TGTGCCAGCAGCCAGGGGACCCTAGCGGGAGGGCCTTTGGGCTACGAGCAGTACTTC
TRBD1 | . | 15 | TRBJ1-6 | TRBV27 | CASSFLTGSNSPLHF | TGTGCCAGCAGTTTTTTGACAGGGAGTAATTCACCCCTCCACTTT
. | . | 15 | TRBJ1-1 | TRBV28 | CASSPPTGFRAEAFF | TGTGCCAGCAGTCCACCCACAGGGTTTAGAGCTGAAGCTTTCTTT
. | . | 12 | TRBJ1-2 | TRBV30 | CAWSGSRVSYTF | TGTGCCTGGAGTGGGAGCAGGGTTTCCTACACCTTC
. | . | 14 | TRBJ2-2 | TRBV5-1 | CASSLLPDTGELFF | TGCGCCAGCAGCTTGCTACCCGACACCGGGGAGCTGTTTTTT
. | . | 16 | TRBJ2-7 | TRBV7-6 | CASSLALWAKPYEQYF | TGTGCCAGCAGCTTAGCGCTGTGGGCGAAACCATACGAGCAGTACTTC
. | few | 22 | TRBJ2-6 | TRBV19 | CASSMRVQPGWTASSGANVLTF | TGTGCCAGTAGTATGAGAGTCCAACCGGGGTGGACAGCCTCCTCTGGGGCCAACGTCCTGACTTTC
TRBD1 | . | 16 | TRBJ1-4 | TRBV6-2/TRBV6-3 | CASSPFSGTGSEKLFF | TGTGCCAGCAGTCCCTTCTCCGGGACAGGGAGTGAAAAACTGTTTTTT
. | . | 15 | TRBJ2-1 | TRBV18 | CASSQMTGTYNEQFF | TGTGCCAGCTCACAAATGACCGGGACTTACAATGAGCAGTTCTTC
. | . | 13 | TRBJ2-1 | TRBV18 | CASSLASFNEQFF | TGTGCCAGCTCACTGGCATCTTTCAATGAGCAGTTCTTC
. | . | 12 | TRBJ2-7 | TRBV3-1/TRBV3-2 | CASSPNLDEQYF | TGTGCCAGCAGCCCAAACCTAGACGAGCAGTACTTC
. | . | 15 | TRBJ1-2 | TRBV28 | CATSLRGKFSYGYTF | TGTGCCACCAGCCTCCGGGGTAAATTCTCCTATGGCTACACCTTC
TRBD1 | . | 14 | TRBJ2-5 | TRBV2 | CASSGQGADETQYF | TGTGCCAGCAGCGGACAGGGGGCGGATGAGACCCAGTACTTC
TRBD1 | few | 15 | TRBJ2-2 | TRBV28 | CASSLRGRRAGELFF | TGTGCCAGCAGTTTAAGGGGGCGACGGGCCGGGGAGCTGTTTTTT
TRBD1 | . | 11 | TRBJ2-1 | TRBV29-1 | CSAYRGEVQFF | TGCAGCGCCTACAGGGGGGAGGTTCAGTTCTTC
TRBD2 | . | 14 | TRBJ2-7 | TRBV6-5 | CASSRTSGGNEQYF | TGTGCCAGCAGTAGGACTAGCGGTGGAAACGAGCAGTACTTC
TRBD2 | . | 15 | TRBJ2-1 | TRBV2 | CASSGSGLAGDEQFF | TGTGCCAGCAGTGGGTCGGGACTAGCGGGAGATGAGCAGTTCTTC
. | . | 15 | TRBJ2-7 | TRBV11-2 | CASSLQVWRAHEQYF | TGTGCCAGCAGCTTACAGGTTTGGAGGGCCCACGAGCAGTACTTC
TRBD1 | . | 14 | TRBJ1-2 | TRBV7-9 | CASSFWTGQGGYTF | TGTGCCAGCAGCTTCTGGACAGGGCAAGGAGGCTACACCTTC
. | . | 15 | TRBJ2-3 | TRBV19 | CASGRREGGTDTQYF | TGTGCCAGTGGCCGGAGGGAAGGGGGCACAGATACGCAGTATTTT
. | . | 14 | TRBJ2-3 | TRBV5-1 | CASRIWTSTDTQYF | TGCGCCAGCAGGATTTGGACTAGCACAGATACGCAGTATTTT
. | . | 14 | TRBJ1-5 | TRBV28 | CASRKQGRNQPQHF | TGTGCCAGCAGGAAACAGGGCCGCAATCAGCCCCAGCATTTT
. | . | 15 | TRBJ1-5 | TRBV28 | CASSLGGAGNQPQHF | TGTGCCAGCAGTTTAGGGGGGGCAGGCAATCAGCCCCAGCATTTT
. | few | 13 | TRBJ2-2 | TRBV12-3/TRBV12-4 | CASSWGDTGELFF | TGTGCCAGCAGTTGGGGGGACACCGGGGAGCTGTTTTTT
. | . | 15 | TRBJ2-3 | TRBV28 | CASSFPNRGTDTQYF | TGTGCCAGCAGTTTTCCGAACAGGGGCACAGATACGCAGTATTTT
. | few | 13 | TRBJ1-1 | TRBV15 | CATSSGVNTEAFF | TGTGCCACCAGCAGCGGGGTAAATACTGAAGCTTTCTTT
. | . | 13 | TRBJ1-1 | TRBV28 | CASDRASSTEAFF | TGTGCCAGCGACAGAGCCTCGAGCACTGAAGCTTTCTTT
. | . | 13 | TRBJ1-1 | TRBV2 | CASSDQRETEAFF | TGTGCCAGCAGTGATCAACGTGAGACTGAAGCTTTCTTT
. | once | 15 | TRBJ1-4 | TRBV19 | CASSPRGTRESELFF | TGTGCCAGTAGTCCCAGAGGGACACGTGAAAGTGAACTGTTTTTT
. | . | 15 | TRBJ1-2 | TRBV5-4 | CASSLSTGSNYGYTF | TGTGCCAGCAGCTTGTCAACAGGGTCTAACTATGGCTACACCTTC
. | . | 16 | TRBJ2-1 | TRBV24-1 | CATSDPTSRDYNEQFF | TGTGCCACCAGTGACCCCACTAGCCGCGACTACAATGAGCAGTTCTTC
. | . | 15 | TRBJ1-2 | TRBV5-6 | CASSPPGQLVYGYTF | TGTGCCAGCAGCCCCCCCGGACAGTTAGTCTATGGCTACACCTTC
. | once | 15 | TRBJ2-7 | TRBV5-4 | CASSDGGLGDDEQYF | TGTGCCAGCAGCGATGGGGGACTGGGAGACGACGAGCAGTACTTC
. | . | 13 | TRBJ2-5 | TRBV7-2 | CASSSGSQRTQYF | TGTGCCAGCAGCTCCGGGAGTCAACGTACCCAGTACTTC
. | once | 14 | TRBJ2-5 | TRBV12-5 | CASGPGGSAETQYF | TGTGCTAGTGGTCCAGGAGGTAGCGCGGAGACCCAGTACTTC